The sequence of this TCR beta chain was determined in a study of monozygotic twins with cystic fibrosis. The CDR3 is 18 residues long. Trimming stripped 0 bases from V and 0 bases from J, with 15 bases between. Germline loops: CDR1 LGHNT, CDR2 FRNRAP. Repertoires were generated with immunoSEQ multiplex PCR, while TCRdb's copy carries only in-frame clones and drops some. This table has nearly 25,000 clones, 80% to 95% appearing once. The sequenced sample was blood. The chain combines TRBV12-5 with TRBJ1-5; D unclear. The receptor's source is a girl aged 2 to 9 with cystic fibrosis. CDR3 sequence reads: CASGLVLTSRNSNQPQHF. CDR3 bases: TGTGCTAGTGGTTTGGTACTTACAAGCCGGAATAGCAATCAGCCCCAGCATTTT.